A single sample gave rise to the 6 T cell receptor beta chains below, sequenced in a study of T cells after yellow fever vaccination. TCRdb independently ran MiXCR on the 5' RACE reads; one entry per CDR3 protein. The sample holds approximately 510,000 distinct CDR3 sequences, 21% seen once. This sample comprised PBMCs, obtained approximately 20 days after the first yellow fever vaccination. These receptor sequences come from a man younger than 35 who received the YFV17D yellow fever vaccine.

This clonotype was seen more than once but under ten times. The chain has TRBV20-1 and TRBJ2-1; D is unclear. Germline V CDR1 and CDR2: DFQATT, SNEGSKA (reference sequence). Trimming pared 5 bases from V and 9 bases from J, leaving 14 bases between. This CDR3 has 12 residues. CDR3 sequence reads: CSARRADREQFF. CDR3 in DNA: TGCAGTGCTCGCCGGGCGGACCGTGAGCAGTTCTTC.

The chain has TRBV5-1 and TRBJ2-2, with D unclear. Germline V lookup: CDR1 SGHRS, CDR2 YFSETQ. The V end lost 0 bases, the J end lost 2 bases, and 14 bases lay between the germline ends. This CDR3 spans 17 amino acids. The CDR3 spells CASSLVLAVLNTGELFF. The CDR3 DNA follows: TGCGCCAGCAGCTTGGTGTTGGCAGTCCTAAACACCGGGGAGCTGTTTTTT.

This clonotype has a handful of counts. This sequence joins TRBV5-1 and TRBJ1-1; D call uncertain. Trimming took off 0 bases at V and 3 bases at J, with 6 bases between the two ends. In germline, CDR1 is SGHRS, CDR2 YFSETQ. The CDR3 length is 13 residues. CDR3 region: CASSLGLDTEAFF. The CDR3 bases are TGCGCCAGCAGCTTGGGGCTGGACACTGAAGCTTTCTTT.

This clonotype turned up a few times. The chain carries TRBV7-9 and TRBJ2-3; D call uncertain. The CDR3 spans 15 residues. CDR1 is SEHNR and CDR2 is FQNEAQ in the germline V gene (reference sequence). V lost 2 bases and J lost 4, with 13 bases in between. The CDR3 sequence: CASSLTVLAPDTQYF. The CDR3 nucleotides are TGTGCCAGCAGCTTAACAGTCTTGGCGCCAGATACGCAGTATTTT.

The chain is built from TRBV24-1 and TRBJ2-1; 7 bases line up with TRBD2. The CDR3 has 14 amino acids. From germline, CDR1 is KGHDR and CDR2 SFDVKD. V dropped 7 bases and J dropped 1; count of bases not matched to a gene: 3. CDR3 in amino acids: CATRPSGSYNEQFF. The CDR3 region has the DNA TGTGCCACCAGACCTAGCGGATCCTACAATGAGCAGTTCTTC.

Written as DNA, the CDR3 is TGCGCCAGCAGCCAAGAATACACCGGGGAGCTGTTTTTT. As protein: CASSQEYTGELFF. The J gene is TRBJ2-2, the V gene TRBV4-1; no definite D call. Per germline, CDR1 MGHRA and CDR2 YSYEKL. V was cut by 0 bases and J by 3 bases, with 2 bases left in between. This CDR3 is built from 13 residues.